What follows is one T cell receptor (beta chain) and its context. The antigen is unknown. This sample was taken from a study of cytomegalovirus exposure and HLA in healthy donors. V was cut by 2 bases and J by 7 bases, with 21 bases left in between. Germline V gene data show CDR1 as MNHEY and CDR2 as SMNVEV (reference sequence). The CDR3 contains 17 residues. Broader study findings: Later analysis found that TCR beta chains associated with HLA were more clonally expanded than other, equally common chains. Later on, a genetic analysis was performed. It linked a missense variant in DCLRE1C with V- and J-gene trimming of TCR beta.

60 Vbeta and 13 Jbeta primers were used in PCR. The method was immunoSEQ multiplex PCR; TCRdb's version includes in-frame clones alone and lacks a portion of them. The sample holds under 200,000 clones, roughly 80% seen once. The sequenced sample was PBMCs. The origin of this receptor is a girl under 10 years old in good health and CMV-seropositive. This sequence joins TRBV27 and TRBJ2-1, with D tentatively TRBD1 (5 bases). The CDR3 bases are TGTGCCAGCAGTTTAACCGGCAGGGTCCTGGGTTGGAATGAGCAGTTCTTC. Protein sequence: CASSLTGRVLGWNEQFF.